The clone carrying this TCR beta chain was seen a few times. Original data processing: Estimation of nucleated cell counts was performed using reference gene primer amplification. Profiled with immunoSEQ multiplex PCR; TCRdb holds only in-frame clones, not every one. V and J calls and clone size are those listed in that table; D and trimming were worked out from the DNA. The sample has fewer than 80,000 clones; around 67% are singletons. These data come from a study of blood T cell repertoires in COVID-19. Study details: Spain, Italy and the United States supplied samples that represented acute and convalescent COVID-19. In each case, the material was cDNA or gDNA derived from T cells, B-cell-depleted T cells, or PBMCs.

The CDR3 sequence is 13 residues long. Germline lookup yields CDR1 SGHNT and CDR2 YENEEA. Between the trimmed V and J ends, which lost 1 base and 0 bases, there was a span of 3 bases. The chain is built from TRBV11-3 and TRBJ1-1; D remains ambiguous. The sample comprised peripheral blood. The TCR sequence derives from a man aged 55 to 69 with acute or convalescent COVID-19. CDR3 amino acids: CASSLGVNTEAFF. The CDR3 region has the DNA TGTGCCAGCAGCTTAGGCGTGAACACTGAAGCTTTCTTT.